Reported below is one T cell receptor (beta chain). This clonotype was recorded a few times. Its antigen is still unknown. Base qualities are missing; no much larger clone stands one base away. The germline V gene encodes CDR1 MNHEY and CDR2 SVGAGI. The junction carries 14 bases between V and J, which are trimmed by 5 bases and 7 bases respectively. The CDR3 contains 14 residues, cysteine and phenylalanine counted. Only the CDR3 DNA is retained, 42 bases long and in frame from the first base. The source of the sample is a study of response to subunit inactivated influenza vaccine (dated by TCRdb to about 2018). Turning to the overall study: To follow how T cells responded to a trivalent subunit inactivated influenza vaccine, the researchers relied on deep quantitative profiling of the T cell receptor repertoire.

Library preparation was by RT-PCR. Data came from an Illumina HiSeq 2500. TCRdb applied fastp at Q25 and MiXCR to the public reads, then kept only in-frame beta chains. Identical CDR3 protein sequences are pooled into one entry, listed with their most common genes and DNA. Recorded for this sample are about 540,000 distinct CDR3 sequences; roughly a quarter of them occurred a single time. The ten top clones hold 2.8% of the sample. The investigation overall reported the following: According to the authors, only a limited number of new T cells may be recruited by each seasonal influenza vaccination.

The same data also went into a second study, on T cells expressing NK-cell markers. The other study reports the following: TCR beta cDNA libraries were made by 5'RACE template switching that added a universal primer site and unique molecular identifiers. Three sorted T-cell subsets (CD3+CD56+NKG2C+, CD3+CD56+NKG2C- and CD3+CD56-NKG2C+) from eight donors had their TCR beta-chain repertoires profiled. Among the eight sequenced donors, only one was HCMV-seronegative, while the other seven were HCMV-seropositive. To restrict sorting to alphabetaTCR-expressing T cells, an anti-gammadeltaTCR antibody was added in several experiments. In several donors, the dominant CD3+CD56+NKG2C+ clonotypes ranked among the top 10 CD8+ clonotypes, making up about 1.0-7.0% of CD8+ T cells. Those dominant clonotypes were again the most abundant among CD3+CD56-NKG2C+ cells in a handful of donors, at roughly 28.3-60.1%. Whether the expanded NKG2C-expressing T cell clones were specific for HCMV antigens was left unclear. The study sequenced eight donors, all healthy volunteers chosen at random: three men and five women. HCMV serostatus was determined by detecting HCMV-specific IgG in serum with a commercial ELISA kit. Ficoll density gradient centrifugation was used to isolate peripheral blood mononuclear cells from blood. Magnetic immunoseparation with Miltenyi isolation kits was used to isolate CD4+ and CD8+ T cells from PBMC. Synthesis of cDNA was primed from the TCR beta constant segment and was followed by two consecutive PCR amplification steps. Libraries were sequenced as 2 x 150 bp reads on Illumina HiSeq 2000/2500, MiSeq or NextSeq. MIGEC was used to demultiplex reads and group the reads by UMI, and MiTCR was used to assemble and quantify clonotypes. To exclude erroneous sequences, any TCR cDNA sequence not supported by at least two reads was discarded. The tcR package was used for downstream repertoire analysis, with clonotypes matched between fractions based on CDR3 nucleotide sequence plus V segment. VDJmatch was used to annotate antigen specificity against VDJdb, with one amino acid substitution allowed in CDR3.

Sequenced here: CD4+ T cells sorted from PBMCs, sampled about 13 days after vaccination. The receptor's source is a man aged 45 to 65 who received an inactivated influenza vaccine. Donor details come from another sample of the same person, matched by shared clones. In this chain, TRBV6-5 is recombined with TRBJ1-4; the D gene cannot be resolved reliably. Here the CDR3 is given as CASSNLPLSEKLFF. The nucleotide sequence is given as TGTGCCAGCAGTAACCTCCCGCTAAGTGAAAAACTGTTTTTT.